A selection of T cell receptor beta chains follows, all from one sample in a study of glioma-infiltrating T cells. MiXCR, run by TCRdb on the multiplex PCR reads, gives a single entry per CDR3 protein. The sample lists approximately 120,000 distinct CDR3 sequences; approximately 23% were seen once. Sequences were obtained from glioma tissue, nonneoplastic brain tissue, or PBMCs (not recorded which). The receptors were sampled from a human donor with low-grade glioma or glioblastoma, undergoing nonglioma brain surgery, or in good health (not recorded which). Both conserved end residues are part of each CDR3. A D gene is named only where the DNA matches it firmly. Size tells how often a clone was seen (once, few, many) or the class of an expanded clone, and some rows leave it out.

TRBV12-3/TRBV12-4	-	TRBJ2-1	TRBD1	CASEKDRGIDEQFF	TGTGCCAGCGAGAAGGACAGGGGAATCGATGAGCAGTTCTTC
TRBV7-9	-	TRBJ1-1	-	CASGRVRTAFSF	TGTGCCAGCGGCCGAGTAAGGACAGCATTTTCCTTT
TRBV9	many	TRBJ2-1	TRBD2	CASSVELAGGNEQFF	TGTGCCAGCAGCGTAGAACTAGCGGGAGGTAATGAGCAGTTCTTC
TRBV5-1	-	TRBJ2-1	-	CASSLGIATTNEQFF	TGCGCCAGCAGCTTGGGTATTGCTACGACCAATGAGCAGTTCTTC
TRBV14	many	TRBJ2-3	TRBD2	CASSQVPGTSGVSTDTQYF	TGTGCCAGCAGCCAAGTCCCCGGGACTAGCGGAGTTAGCACAGATACGCAGTATTTT
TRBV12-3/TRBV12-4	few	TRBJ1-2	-	CASSLIDGTGGYTF	TGTGCCAGCAGTTTAATCGACGGGACGGGCGGCTACACCTTC
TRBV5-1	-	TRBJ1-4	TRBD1	CASSFGGQGRTNEKLFF	TGCGCCAGCAGCTTTGGCGGACAGGGGAGGACTAATGAAAAACTGTTTTTT
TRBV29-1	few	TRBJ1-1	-	CSVAPQISMNTEAFF	TGCAGCGTTGCCCCTCAGATTTCGATGAACACTGAAGCTTTCTTT
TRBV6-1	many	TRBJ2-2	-	CASSPEALWTGELFF	TGTGCCAGCAGCCCCGAAGCCTTATGGACCGGGGAGCTGTTTTTT
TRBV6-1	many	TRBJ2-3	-	CASSPGPRRADTQYF	TGTGCCAGCAGTCCGGGCCCCCGGCGCGCAGATACGCAGTATTTT
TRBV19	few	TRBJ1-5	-	CASRIEGQPQHF	TGTGCCAGTAGGATTGAGGGACAGCCCCAGCATTTT
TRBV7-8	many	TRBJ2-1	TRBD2	CASSVGTSVEQFF	TGTGCCAGCAGCGTGGGGACTAGCGTTGAGCAGTTCTTC
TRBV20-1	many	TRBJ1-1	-	CSALGGGRNTEAFF	TGCAGTGCCCTGGGGGGGGGCCGGAACACTGAAGCTTTCTTT
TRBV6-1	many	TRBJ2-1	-	CASSEWGRVDEQFF	TGTGCCAGCAGTGAATGGGGCAGGGTGGATGAGCAGTTCTTC
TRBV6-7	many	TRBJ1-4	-	CASTVNEKLFF	TGTGCCAGCACGGTTAATGAAAAACTGTTTTTT
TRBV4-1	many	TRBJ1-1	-	CASSQDGTFNTEAFF	TGCGCCAGCAGCCAAGATGGGACATTCAACACTGAAGCTTTCTTT
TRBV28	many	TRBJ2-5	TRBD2	CASSPGGSKETQYF	TGTGCCAGCAGTCCGGGAGGCAGCAAAGAGACCCAGTACTTC
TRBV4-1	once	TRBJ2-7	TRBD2	CTSSQGLAGGEQYF	TGCACCAGCAGCCAGGGACTAGCGGGTGGGGAGCAGTACTTC
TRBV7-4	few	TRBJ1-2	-	CASSLIPLKIRDSYGYTF	TGTGCCAGCAGCTTAATCCCACTAAAGATCAGGGACTCTTATGGCTACACCTTC
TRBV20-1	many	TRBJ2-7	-	CSARDQSKSYEQYF	TGCAGTGCTAGAGATCAGTCAAAATCCTACGAGCAGTACTTC
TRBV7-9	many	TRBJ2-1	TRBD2	CASIKPGDYSYNEQFF	TGTGCCAGTATCAAACCGGGGGACTACTCCTACAATGAGCAGTTCTTC
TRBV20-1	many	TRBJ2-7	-	CSARDAMGGSYEQYF	TGCAGTGCTAGAGATGCGATGGGGGGTTCCTACGAGCAGTACTTC
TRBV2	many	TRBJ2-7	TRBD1	CASSEGDRGSYEQYF	TGTGCCAGCAGTGAAGGGGACAGGGGCTCCTACGAGCAGTACTTC